This T cell receptor beta chain was captured by sequencing in a study of blood T cell repertoires in COVID-19 (dated by TCRdb to 2018 to 2020). The study in broad terms: Samples from collaborators originated in the United States, Italy and Spain and spanned both the acute and convalescent phases of COVID-19. The repertoires were released in a freely available public database intended as a resource for research on the immune response to SARS-CoV-2. HLA class I and class II types, where available, came from metadata supplied by the sample provider rather than from assay-based typing. The samples were drawn from two sources: the first 160 participants of the ongoing ImmuneRACE study, and 1,200 or so subjects contributed by 6 global collaborators. The sample metadata nearly always contained a de-identified subject ID, COVID-19 status, age in years and sex. The material from the prospective study consisted of cDNA or gDNA derived from T cells, B-cell-depleted T cells, or PBMCs. Subjects who had been exposed to COVID-19, were actively infected with it, or had recovered from it provided the deeply sampled blood TCRbeta repertoires that made up the dataset. Summary of the overall study and its limitations: The amount of clinical and demographic metadata varied by source and participant and was provided uncurated.

Including cysteine and phenylalanine, the CDR3 has 12 amino acids. The retained sequence is limited to the CDR3, 36 bases, with the frame set at the first base. CDR1 GTSNPN and CDR2 SVGIG are derived from the germline V gene (reference sequence). V is cut back by 1 base and J by 8 bases, with 0 bases in the junction unmatched. Participants in the prospective study were enrolled through a virtual design, were aged roughly 18 to 95 years, and lived in 20 to 30 United States geographic areas. In the prospective study, cohorts were assigned on the basis of participant-reported clinical history obtained from a screening survey and a study questionnaire. Mobile phlebotomists in the prospective study collected whole blood, serum and a nasopharyngeal or oropharyngeal swab from every participant. Over an approximately 2-month period, participants in the prospective study had the option of providing additional blood draws and questionnaires. Before DNA extraction, prospective study blood samples were shipped either frozen or at room temperature.

Of note for this clone: Which antigen it targets is not known. No much larger clone exists at a distance of one base, and base qualities are not known.

TCRbeta CDR3 regions were amplified from genomic DNA using the immunoSEQ Assay, a bias-controlled multiplex PCR. The published analysis was carried out like this. Nucleated cell counts per sample were estimated from amplification of reference gene primers within the assay. To quantify the absolute abundance of each unique TCRbeta CDR3 rearrangement, sequence reads were collapsed and filtered. For each sample, productive Simpson clonality was calculated by taking the square root of Simpson's diversity index across productive rearrangements. The clones in this table, taken by TCRdb from immuneACCESS, are in-frame only. Not every clone is retained; where verified, under half of the shortfall comes from an unresolved V gene, and the cause of the rest is unknown. Clone size and V and J calls were adopted from that table, with D and trimming inferred from the DNA. The sample has some 380,000 clones on record, 70% to 90% of them singletons. The ten largest account for about 2.1% of the sample.

The sample taken for sequencing was PBMCs or T cells enriched from blood (not recorded which). This chain is built from TRBV30 and TRBJ2-1, and 9 junction bases match TRBD1. This clonotype originated in a woman in her thirties or forties with acute COVID-19. The CDR3 in this case is CAWSGTGDEQFF. The nucleotides are TGTGCCTGGAGTGGGACAGGGGATGAGCAGTTCTTC. Joined to the reference TRBV30 and TRBJ2-1 proteins, this CDR3 gives the full variable domain: SQTIHQWPATLVQPVGSPLSLECTVEGTSNPNLYWYRQAAGRGLQLLFYSVGIGQISSEVPQNLSASRPQDRQFILSSKKLLLSDSGFYLCAWSGTGDEQFFGPGTRLTVL.